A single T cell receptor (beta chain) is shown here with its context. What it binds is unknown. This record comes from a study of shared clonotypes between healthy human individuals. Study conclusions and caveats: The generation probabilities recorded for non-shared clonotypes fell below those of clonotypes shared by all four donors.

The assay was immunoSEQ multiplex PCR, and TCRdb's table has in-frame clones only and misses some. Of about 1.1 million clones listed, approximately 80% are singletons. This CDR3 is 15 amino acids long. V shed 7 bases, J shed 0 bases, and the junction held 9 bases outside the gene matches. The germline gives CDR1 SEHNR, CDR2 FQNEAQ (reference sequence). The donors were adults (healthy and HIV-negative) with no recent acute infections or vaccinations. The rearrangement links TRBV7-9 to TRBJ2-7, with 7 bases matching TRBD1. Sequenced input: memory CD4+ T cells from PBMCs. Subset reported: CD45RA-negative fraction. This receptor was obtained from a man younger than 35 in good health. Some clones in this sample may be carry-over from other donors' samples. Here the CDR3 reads CASMRWAGGSYEQYF. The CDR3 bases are TGTGCCAGCATGCGGTGGGCAGGGGGCTCCTACGAGCAGTACTTC.